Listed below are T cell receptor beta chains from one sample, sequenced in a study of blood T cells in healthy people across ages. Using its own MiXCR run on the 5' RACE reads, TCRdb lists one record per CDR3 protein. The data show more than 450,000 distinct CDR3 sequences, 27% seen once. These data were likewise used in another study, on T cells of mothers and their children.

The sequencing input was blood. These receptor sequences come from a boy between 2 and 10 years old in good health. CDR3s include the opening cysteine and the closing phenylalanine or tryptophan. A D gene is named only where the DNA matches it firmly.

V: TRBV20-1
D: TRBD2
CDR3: CSAYTSGGLQETQYF

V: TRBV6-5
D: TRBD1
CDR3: CASSDSDRGFDHIQYF

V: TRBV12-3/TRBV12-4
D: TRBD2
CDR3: CASSFASGTSTDTQYF

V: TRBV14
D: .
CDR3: CASSQAPGNTEAFF

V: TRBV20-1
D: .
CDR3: CSGRRAGSYEQYF

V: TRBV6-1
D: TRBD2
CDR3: CASSDRGGAETQYF

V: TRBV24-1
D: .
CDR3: CATSDSRSGIRQYF

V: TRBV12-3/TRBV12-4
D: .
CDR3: CASSFGDTRYF

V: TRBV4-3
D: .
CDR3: CASSQDVDNEKLFF

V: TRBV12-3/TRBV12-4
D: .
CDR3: CASSSARSYEQYF

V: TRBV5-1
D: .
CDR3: CASSLGNSGADTEYF

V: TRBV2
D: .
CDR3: CASRWKGSSYEQYF

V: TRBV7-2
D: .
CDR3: CASSSYISGNYEQYF

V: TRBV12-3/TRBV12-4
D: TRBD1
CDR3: CASSTGQGPGAFF

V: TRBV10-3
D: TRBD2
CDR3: CAISALAGDYNEQFF

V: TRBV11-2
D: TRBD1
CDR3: CASSSLRGRKTEAFF

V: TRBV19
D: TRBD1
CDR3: CATNRGLSGNTIYF

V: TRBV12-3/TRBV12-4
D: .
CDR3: CASSLDSLAQYF

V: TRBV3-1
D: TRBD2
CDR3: CASSPRLAKGEQYF

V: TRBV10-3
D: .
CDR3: CAISESEEGEQYF

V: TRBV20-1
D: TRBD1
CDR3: CSARGVWRQGSTEAFF

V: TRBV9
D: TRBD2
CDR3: CASSPRTSGGLTNTQYF